Below are 26 T cell receptor beta chains sequenced from a single sample in a study of cytomegalovirus exposure and HLA in healthy donors. PCR primers comprised 60 Vbeta and 13 Jbeta primers. Measured with immunoSEQ multiplex PCR; TCRdb has only the in-frame clones, and not every one. In the table there are more than 140,000 clones, about 80% of which are singletons. The sample comprised PBMCs. All receptors come from a man aged 25 to 40 in good health and CMV-seropositive.

J is TRBJ1-1 and V is TRBV7-8; 9 bases match TRBD1. Germline values: CDR1 SGHVS, CDR2 FQNEAQ. V was pared by 5 bases and J by 1 base, with 2 bases of the junction left unmatched. This CDR3 region has 14 residues. CDR3 DNA sequence: TGTGCCAGCAGCCAGGACAGGGGGAACACTGAAGCTTTCTTT. This sequence encodes CASSQDRGNTEAFF.

This sequence joins TRBV27 and TRBJ2-5; no clear D gene. The CDR3 spans 14 residues. The germline CDR1 and CDR2 sequences are MNHEY and SMNVEV (reference sequence). Deletions cut 3 bases from V and 0 bases from J, with 8 bases between. CDR3 bases: TGTGCCAGCAGTTTGCGGCGGTACCAAGAGACCCAGTACTTC. It codes for CASSLRRYQETQYF.

The sample holds a few counts of this clone. This rearrangement joins TRBV5-1 to TRBJ2-7; 10 positions match TRBD2. The CDR3 has 16 amino acids. The germline gives CDR1 SGHRS, CDR2 YFSETQ. The V gene end was trimmed by 0 bases and the J gene end by 0 bases; junction bases not matched to a gene: 3. CDR3: CASSLVLAGASYEQYF. The DNA of the CDR3 is TGCGCCAGCAGCTTGGTTCTAGCGGGGGCCTCCTACGAGCAGTACTTC. The variable domain in full, with the rest retrieved from reference TRBV5-1 and TRBJ2-7, is KAGVTQTPRYLIKTRGQQVTLSCSPISGHRSVSWYQQTPGQGLQFLFEYFSETQRNKGNFPGRFSGRQFSNSRSEMNVSTLELGDSALYLCASSLVLAGASYEQYFGPGTRLTVT.

The J gene is TRBJ2-1, the V gene TRBV4-3; 9 bases match TRBD2. After removal of 1 base from V and 4 bases from J, the junction contained 5 bases not matched to a gene. The CDR3 contains 16 residues. The germline V gene has CDR1 LGHNA and CDR2 YSLEER. CDR3: CASSQAAGGHYNEQFF. The CDR3 DNA is TGCGCCAGCAGCCAAGCGGCGGGGGGGCATTACAATGAGCAGTTCTTC.

This chain joins TRBV18 and TRBJ2-3; D ambiguous. The V gene lost 6 bases and the J gene lost 0 bases, with 13 bases spanning the gap. CDR3 length: 15 residues. Germline-derived CDR1 and CDR2 are KGHSH and LQKENI. The CDR3 protein is CASSQRRASTDTQYF. DNA of the CDR3: TGTGCCAGCTCCCAGAGGCGAGCGAGCACAGATACGCAGTATTTT.

The genes are TRBV5-1 and TRBJ1-2; D perhaps matches TRBD1 (6 bases). Per germline, CDR1 SGHRS and CDR2 YFSETQ. CDR3 length: 14 residues. With 2 bases removed from V and 6 bases from J, the gap between germline ends came to 14 bases. This chain's CDR3 is CASSLQGKGNGYTF. CDR3 in DNA: TGCGCCAGCAGCTTACAGGGAAAAGGTAATGGCTACACCTTC.

A note on this clone: Distinct nucleotide sequences in the sample also encode this CDR3. The rearrangement joins TRBV29-1 to TRBJ2-1; 15 bases line up with TRBD2. Germline CDR1 reads SQVTM; CDR2 reads ANQGSEA. The CDR3 totals 14 residues. With 5 bases clipped from V and 7 bases from J, the junction kept 3 bases outside the gene matches. In nucleotides, the CDR3 is TGCAGCGTTAGGACTAGCGGGAGGGGGAATGAGCAGTTCTTC. Amino acids: CSVRTSGRGNEQFF.

V and J are TRBV7-9 and TRBJ2-5; no definite D call. Deletions cut 4 bases from V and 2 bases from J, with 8 bases between. Germline CDR1 SEHNR, CDR2 FQNEAQ (reference sequence). This CDR3 comprises 13 residues. Here the CDR3 reads CASSYGSQETQYF. In nucleotides, the CDR3 is TGTGCCAGCAGCTATGGCAGTCAAGAGACCCAGTACTTC. Together with reference TRBV7-9 and TRBJ2-5, the CDR3 gives the full variable domain: DTGVSQNPRHKITKRGQNVTFRCDPISEHNRLYWYRQTLGQGPEFLTYFQNEAQLEKSRLLSDRFSAERPKGSFSTLEIQRTEQGDSAMYLCASSYGSQETQYFGPGTRLLVL.

This chain connects TRBV6-5 to TRBJ1-2; D call uncertain. The germline gives CDR1 MNHEY, CDR2 SVGAGI. The germline V and J ends were trimmed by 0 bases and 4 bases, with 9 bases remaining between them. The CDR3 spans 14 residues. The CDR3 is CASSYSIDIYGYTF. In nucleotides, the CDR3 is TGTGCCAGCAGTTACTCGATTGACATCTATGGCTACACCTTC.

V gene TRBV19 combines with J gene TRBJ2-7; 10 nucleotides line up with TRBD1. The CDR3 runs to 16 residues. The germline gives CDR1 LNHDA, CDR2 SQIVND (reference sequence). The trim removed 9 bases at V and 3 bases at J, leaving 14 bases unmatched. Here the CDR3 reads CASAKVGTGDYYEQYF. In DNA form, the CDR3 reads TGTGCCAGCGCCAAAGTGGGGACAGGGGACTACTACGAGCAGTACTTC.

This sequence joins TRBV27 and TRBJ2-1; D remains ambiguous. Germline V CDR1 and CDR2: MNHEY, SMNVEV (reference sequence). This CDR3 region has 15 residues. The V end was cut by 1 base, the J end by 7 bases, with 14 bases between. The CDR3 region has the DNA TGTGCCAGCAGTTTATTCCCCCAGCGTACAAATGAGCAGTTCTTC. It specifies CASSLFPQRTNEQFF.

The chain has TRBV30 and TRBJ2-4, with D possibly being TRBD2 (6 bases). The germline V gene has CDR1 GTSNPN and CDR2 SVGIG (reference sequence). CDR3 length equals 13 residues. The V gene lost 3 bases and the J gene lost 9 bases, with 15 bases spanning the gap. The CDR3: CAWSKGQGGIQYF. The CDR3 DNA sequence: TGTGCCTGGAGCAAGGGGCAGGGAGGCATTCAGTACTTC.

V gene TRBV4-1 combines with J gene TRBJ1-2; 10 bases are shared with TRBD1. Germline assignment: CDR1 MGHRA and CDR2 YSYEKL. The ends lost 2 bases at V and 4 bases at J; junction bases unmatched: 1. The CDR3 is 14 residues long. Written as DNA, the CDR3 is TGCGCCAGCAGCCAAAGGACAGGGGGCTATGGCTACACCTTC. Translating gives CASSQRTGGYGYTF.

V usage is TRBV11-2 and J usage is TRBJ1-3; the D is unclear. In germline, CDR1 is SGHAT, CDR2 FQNNGV. Trimming left V 4 bases short and J 4 bases short, with 14 bases between. CDR3 length: 15 amino acids. In nucleotides, the CDR3 is TGTGCCAGCAGCTCTATCCGGGGAACCGGAAACACCATATATTTT. This translates into CASSSIRGTGNTIYF.

The chain recombines TRBV5-1 with TRBJ2-3; TRBD1 matches at 7 bases. CDR3 size: 13 residues. In germline, CDR1 is SGHRS, CDR2 YFSETQ. The trim removed 5 bases at V and 7 bases at J, leaving 7 bases unmatched. This CDR3 is CASRPGTEHTQYF. The CDR3 region has the DNA TGCGCCAGCAGACCGGGGACAGAGCATACGCAGTATTTT.

This clone was picked up one time. The DNA of the CDR3 is TGTGCCAGCAGCAAAGTGGAGGTTATTGGGGAAAAACTGTTTTTT. Translating it yields CASSKVEVIGEKLFF. The chain carries TRBV21-1 and TRBJ1-4. TRBV21-1 is flagged as a pseudogene. The CDR3 contains 15 residues.

The V and J genes are TRBV5-4 and TRBJ2-6; maybe TRBD2 (6 bases). From germline, CDR1 is SGHNT and CDR2 YYREEE (reference sequence). Trimming removed 0 bases at V and 1 base at J, with 11 bases between. There are 17 residues in the CDR3. CDR3 in DNA: TGTGCCAGCAGCTTGGGTGGTCGGGGGTCTGGGGCCAACGTCCTGACTTTC. Translated, it gives CASSLGGRGSGANVLTF.

J is TRBJ2-7 and V is TRBV11-2, with D possibly TRBD1 on 5 matching bases. Germline CDR1 and CDR2: SGHAT and FQNNGV. The V and J ends lost 0 bases and 6 bases respectively, with 15 bases between them. This CDR3 is built from 15 residues. CDR3 bases: TGTGCCAGCAGCTTAGATCTAATTGCAGGGCCCGAGCAGTACTTC. It codes for CASSLDLIAGPEQYF.

There are a few counts of this clone. The chain links TRBV7-2 to TRBJ2-5, with 9 bases that match TRBD2. The germline V gene encodes CDR1 SGHTA and CDR2 FQGNSA. With V trimmed by 1 base and J by 6 bases, 3 bases remained unmatched. The CDR3 is 14 residues long. The CDR3 nucleotides read TGTGCCAGCAGCTTAGATCTAGCGGGGAAGACCCAGTACTTC. It encodes CASSLDLAGKTQYF.

V usage is TRBV21-1 and J usage is TRBJ2-7; the DNA was not compared with TRBD1, the D call given in the table. TRBV21-1 is annotated as a pseudogene. The CDR3 length is 16 residues. The CDR3 loop reads CASSKKGLTGTYEQYF. The CDR3 DNA sequence: TGTGCCAGCAGCAAAAAAGGGCTGACAGGGACCTACGAGCAGTACTTC.

The genes are TRBV15 and TRBJ2-2; a weak D match, TRBD2 (6 bases). The V and J ends lost 6 bases and 7 bases respectively, with 18 bases between them. The germline CDR1 and CDR2 sequences are LNHNV and YYDKDF (reference sequence). The CDR3 totals 15 residues. This CDR3 reads CATSRNRDSDGELFF. The CDR3 DNA follows: TGTGCCACCAGTAGAAATAGGGACTCCGACGGGGAGCTGTTTTTT.

This clone was picked up one time. CDR3 protein: CASRPRQATEAFF. CDR3 coding DNA: TGTGCCAGCAGACCCCGACAGGCGACCGAAGCTTTCTTT. J is TRBJ1-1 and V is TRBV6-5, with D tentatively TRBD1 (6 bases). Per the germline V gene, CDR1 is MNHEY and CDR2 is SVGAGI. V shed 6 bases and J shed 8 bases, with 16 bases lying between them. This CDR3 region has 13 residues.

The chain combines TRBV5-6 with TRBJ2-1, with D hard to call. The CDR3 runs to 15 residues. From germline, CDR1 is SGHDT and CDR2 YYEEEE. V lost 2 bases and J lost 0, with 9 bases in between. The CDR3 DNA reads as TGTGCCAGCAGCTTTCGCGTAACCTCCTACAATGAGCAGTTCTTC. This encodes CASSFRVTSYNEQFF.

V usage is TRBV5-8 and J usage is TRBJ2-1; 12 positions agree with TRBD2. Per the germline V gene, CDR1 is SGHTS and CDR2 is YDEGEE. Trimming cost V 4 bases and J 4 bases; bases outside gene matches: 6. The CDR3 extends over 16 amino acids. The CDR3 DNA sequence: TGTGCCAGCAGCACCGGGACTAGCGGGCCTTACAATGAGCAGTTCTTC. This encodes CASSTGTSGPYNEQFF.

This chain uses TRBV30 with TRBJ1-6; no clear D. Per the germline V gene, CDR1 is GTSNPN and CDR2 is SVGIG (reference sequence). V lost 1 base to trimming and J lost 10 bases, with 11 bases between them. The CDR3 runs to 13 residues. The CDR3 DNA reads as TGTGCCTGGAGTGGTAACACGGGGTCACCCCTCCACTTT. Translated: CAWSGNTGSPLHF.

This sequence joins TRBV2 and TRBJ2-7; 8 nucleotides match TRBD2. Germline lookup yields CDR1 SNHLY and CDR2 FYNNEI. This CDR3 has 14 residues. The J segment lost 5 bases and the V segment lost 5 bases, leaving 8 bases of the junction unmatched. The CDR3 loop is CASSSGLATHEQYF. CDR3 DNA: TGTGCCAGCAGTTCCGGACTAGCAACCCACGAGCAGTACTTC.